The entry below describes one T cell receptor beta chain. Its target is not known. The record originates from a study of shared clonotypes between healthy human individuals. Study findings and constraints: Across subsets, estimated richness was generally greater for naive than for memory populations. Clonotype sharing among donors was thought likely to change with sequencing depth. Generation of non-shared clonotypes was less probable than generation of clonotypes shared by all four donors.

V was shortened by 0 bases and J by 0 bases, with 13 bases between the two germline ends. CDR3 length: 17 amino acids. CDR1 and CDR2 from the germline V gene are SGHNT and YYREEE (reference sequence). Sequenced by immunoSEQ multiplex PCR; TCRdb stores in-frame clones only, minus some. This table holds about 1.5 million clones, around 97% found once. The genes are TRBV5-4 and TRBJ2-1, with a tentative D call TRBD2 (6 bases). The sequencing input was naive CD4+ T cells sorted from blood. As to subset: CD45RA+ positively selected. The sequence derives from a man younger than 40 in good health. The CDR3 loop reads CASSLGGRGSSYNEQFF. The CDR3 DNA reads as TGTGCCAGCAGCTTGGGGGGACGGGGGAGCTCCTACAATGAGCAGTTCTTC.